The present TCR beta chain was sequenced within a study of T cell responses to AZD1222 COVID-19 vaccine. General observations from the study: Baseline serostatus was positive in only a handful of AZD1222 recipients.

TCRdb's copy holds only in-frame clones and misses some; the assay was immunoSEQ multiplex PCR. The sample comprises 150,000 or so clones, approximately 94% of which are singletons, and about 2.1% rests with the top ten. With respect to this clone: Its matching antigen is unknown.

This material consisted of peripheral blood, taken on day 0 of AZD1222 vaccination. The clonotype comes from an adult in good health.

The CDR3 coding sequence is TGTGCCAGCAGCCTCGATGGGCAGGCCAATTCACCCCTCCACTTT. The encoded protein is CASSLDGQANSPLHF. The chain combines TRBV4-2 with TRBJ1-6; D not certain. The CDR3 spans 15 residues. CDR1 is LGHNA, CDR2 YNFKEQ, per germline. Trimming stripped 4 bases from V and 7 bases from J, with 14 bases between.